This note documents a single TCR beta chain sequence. Its antigen is undetermined. Generated by immunoSEQ multiplex PCR, the TCRdb table keeps only in-frame clones and is missing some. The table shows about 2,200,000 clones, with 93% occurring only once. Terminally differentiated effector memory CD45RA+ cells were left out of the naive CD8 fraction, which was CD45RO-negative and positively selected for CCR7. Between the trimmed V and J ends, which lost 3 bases and 5 bases, there was a span of 16 bases. This CDR3 contains 15 residues. Germline V gene data show CDR1 as LNHDA and CDR2 as SQIVND (reference sequence). This specimen comes from a study of shared clonotypes between healthy human individuals. Study results and limitations: There were few donors, and this limited the genetic and exposure-history diversity represented. An effect of sequencing depth on clonotype sharing among donors was expected.

The chain carries TRBV19 and TRBJ1-1, with D unresolved. Sequenced material: naive CD8+ T cells from PBMCs. This clonotype was sampled from a man between 18 and 35 years old in good health. Some clones in this sample may be carry-over from other donors' samples. DNA of the CDR3: TGTGCCAGTAGTATCTTTATGTGGGGTGATACTGAAGCTTTCTTT. Its protein is CASSIFMWGDTEAFF.